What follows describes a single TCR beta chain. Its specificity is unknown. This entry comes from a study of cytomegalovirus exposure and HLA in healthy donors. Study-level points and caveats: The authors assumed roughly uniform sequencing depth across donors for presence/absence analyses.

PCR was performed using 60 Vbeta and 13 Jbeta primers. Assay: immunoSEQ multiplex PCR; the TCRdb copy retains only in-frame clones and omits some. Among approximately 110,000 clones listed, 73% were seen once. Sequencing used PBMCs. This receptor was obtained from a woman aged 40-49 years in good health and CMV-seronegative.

CDR3 bases: TGTGCCAGCAGCTTACTTGGCGGGGGGTTTGACGAGCAGTACTTC. This gives the protein CASSLLGGGFDEQYF. This chain links TRBV7-9 with TRBJ2-7, with 8 bases matching TRBD2. The CDR3 totals 15 residues. CDR1 and CDR2 (germline): SEHNR, FQNEAQ (reference sequence). V lost 2 bases to trimming and J lost 5 bases; unmatched junction nucleotides: 8.